Listed below are T cell receptor beta chains from one sample, sequenced in a study of shared clonotypes between healthy human individuals. Some clones are missing from TCRdb's copy, which holds only in-frame ones; the method was immunoSEQ multiplex PCR. The sample consists of around 1.9 million clones, roughly 95% of them appearing once. The material sequenced was naive CD8+ T cells from PBMCs. The receptors come from a young man in good health. Some clones in this sample may be carry-over from other donors' samples. The CDR3 runs from the conserved cysteine through the conserved F or W. Fields, in order: clone size, J gene, D gene, V gene, CDR3 protein, CDR3 DNA. A D gene is named only where the DNA matches it firmly. The size entry is marked missing in some rows and otherwise reads once, few, many or a size class.

abundance: NA; j_gene: TRBJ2-5; d_gene: TRBD1; v_gene: TRBV18; CDR3aa: CASSPDRGQETQYF; CDR3nt: TGTGCCAGCTCACCGGACAGGGGCCAAGAGACCCAGTACTTC
abundance: NA; j_gene: TRBJ2-2; d_gene: NA; v_gene: TRBV5-6; CDR3aa: CASSLAPLATGELFF; CDR3nt: TGTGCCAGCAGCTTGGCGCCTCTCGCTACCGGGGAGCTGTTTTTT
abundance: NA; j_gene: TRBJ2-6; d_gene: NA; v_gene: TRBV7-9; CDR3aa: CASSQAGSGANVLTF; CDR3nt: TGTGCCAGCAGCCAGGCGGGCTCTGGGGCCAACGTCCTGACTTTC
abundance: NA; j_gene: TRBJ2-7; d_gene: NA; v_gene: TRBV28; CDR3aa: CASSRGDYEQYF; CDR3nt: TGTGCCAGCAGTAGAGGGGACTACGAGCAGTACTTC
abundance: once; j_gene: TRBJ2-7; d_gene: NA; v_gene: TRBV19; CDR3aa: CASSPRGAEQYF; CDR3nt: TGTGCCAGTAGCCCTCGGGGGGCTGAGCAGTACTTC
abundance: NA; j_gene: TRBJ2-7; d_gene: NA; v_gene: TRBV19; CDR3aa: CASSIRGNYEQYF; CDR3nt: TGTGCCAGTAGTATTCGGGGGAACTACGAGCAGTACTTC
abundance: few; j_gene: TRBJ2-4; d_gene: TRBD2; v_gene: TRBV29-1; CDR3aa: CSVEGLAGSNIQYF; CDR3nt: TGCAGCGTTGAGGGTCTAGCGGGTAGTAACATTCAGTACTTC
abundance: NA; j_gene: TRBJ2-1; d_gene: NA; v_gene: TRBV10-1; CDR3aa: CASSEGINYNEQFF; CDR3nt: TGCGCCAGCAGTGAAGGGATCAACTACAATGAGCAGTTCTTC
abundance: NA; j_gene: TRBJ2-7; d_gene: NA; v_gene: TRBV4-3; CDR3aa: CASSQVRGPYEQYF; CDR3nt: TGCGCCAGCAGCCAAGTGCGGGGACCCTACGAGCAGTACTTC
abundance: NA; j_gene: TRBJ1-2; d_gene: TRBD1; v_gene: TRBV28; CDR3aa: CASSWDRVAYGYTF; CDR3nt: TGTGCCAGCAGTTGGGACAGGGTAGCCTATGGCTACACCTTC
abundance: NA; j_gene: TRBJ1-1; d_gene: NA; v_gene: TRBV4-3; CDR3aa: CASSQEGTVLPTEAFF; CDR3nt: TGCGCCAGCAGCCAAGAAGGGACGGTTCTACCCACTGAAGCTTTCTTT